A single sample gave rise to the 4 T cell receptor beta chains below, sequenced in a study of T cell responses to AZD1222 COVID-19 vaccine. The protocol was immunoSEQ multiplex PCR, while the TCRdb copy is restricted to in-frame clones and leaves out a portion. Of 150,000 to 200,000 clones detected, around 93% appear once; the ten largest clones hold roughly 10%. Here the sequenced sample was peripheral blood, taken on day 0 of AZD1222 vaccination. The receptor set was obtained from an adult in good health.

The chain recombines TRBV28 with TRBJ1-4; 8 nucleotides line up with TRBD1. CDR3 size: 16 residues. The V and J ends lost 7 bases and 0 bases, in that order; junction bases with no gene match: 7. From germline, CDR1 is MDHEN and CDR2 SYDVKM. The CDR3 DNA reads TGTGCCAGCATTCCGGGACAGGTTGCAACTAATGAAAAACTGTTTTTT. Encoded protein: CASIPGQVATNEKLFF.

This clone was recorded only once. The chain has TRBV28 and TRBJ2-1, with 7 bases aligning to TRBD1. Looked up from germline, CDR1 is MDHEN and CDR2 is SYDVKM. The CDR3 extends over 15 amino acids. The junction had 9 bases not matched to a gene; V was cut back by 6 bases and J by 4 bases. CDR3 nucleotides: TGTGCCAGCAGACCTCCAGGGGGTATTTACAATGAGCAGTTCTTC. Translation: CASRPPGGIYNEQFF.

This clone was observed once. The CDR3 DNA reads as TGCGCCAGCAGTGAGTCAGGGTACAATCAGCCCCAGCATTTT. Translation gives CASSESGYNQPQHF. The chain has TRBV10-2 and TRBJ1-5; D is unclear. The ends were cut back, 0 bases at V and 3 bases at J, with 6 bases in the middle. This CDR3 region has 14 residues. CDR1 is WSHSY, CDR2 SAAADI, per germline.

The chain uses TRBV11-3 and TRBJ2-5, with 9 bases aligning to TRBD1. The V gene end was trimmed by 5 bases and the J gene end by 1 base; junction bases not matched to a gene: 2. CDR1 is SGHNT and CDR2 is YENEEA in the germline V gene. CDR3 size: 14 residues. For the CDR3, the DNA is TGTGCCAGCAGCCGGGGACAGGGCCAAGAGACCCAGTACTTC. Protein product: CASSRGQGQETQYF.